The clone carrying this T cell receptor beta chain came up many times. The data stem from a study of metastatic and nonmetastatic thyroid tumors. No patient had received any treatment before thyroid surgery. The V gene's germline CDR1 is DFQATT and CDR2 SNEGSKA (reference sequence). The J segment lost 4 bases and the V segment lost 3 bases, leaving 3 bases of the junction unmatched. This CDR3 has 13 amino acids. As originally analysed: A classifier for distant metastasis in papillary thyroid cancer was constructed using CDR3 differences observed across clinicopathological groups. With MiXCR, TCRdb called clones anew from the PCR reads. TCRdb, rather than the study authors, made the V and J calls. Of some 21,000 clones listed, about a quarter were seen once; the top ten hold roughly 3.5%.

The chain carries TRBV20-1 and TRBJ1-5, with TRBD1 matching over 7 bases. The clonotype originates from a male donor with papillary thyroid cancer or a benign thyroid nodule (not recorded which). Some clones in this sample may be carry-over from other donors' samples. Specimen: blood. The CDR3 DNA reads as TGCAGTGCTAGGACAGGGAATAATCAGCCCCAGCATTTT. Translation: CSARTGNNQPQHF.